A single sample is the source of the 2 T cell receptor beta chains below, sequenced in a study of T cells in Graves' hyperthyroidism and ophthalmopathy. RNA transcripts were the template for amplifying TCR beta CDR3 regions. With the HTBI primer set, the TCR CDR3 went through a first round of RT-PCR. Via MiXCR, TCRdb re-called the multiplex PCR reads, giving one row per CDR3 protein. Of about 550,000 distinct CDR3 sequences listed, around 21% are singletons. The sequencing input was blood. These receptors were obtained from a man between 18 and 29 years old with Graves' hyperthyroidism.

This clonotype was picked up many times. The chain combines TRBV6-1 with TRBJ1-5, with TRBD1 matching over 9 bases. With 6 bases clipped from V and 8 bases from J, the junction kept 8 bases outside the gene matches. CDR1 and CDR2 (germline): MNHNS, SASEGT. The CDR3 covers 14 residues. The CDR3 DNA sequence: TGTGCCAGCAGGATACAGGGGGCGTATGAGCCCCAGCATTTT. This sequence encodes CASRIQGAYEPQHF.

On this clonotype itself: This may arise from a read error, as a much more abundant clone is one base away. V is TRBV6-1 and J is TRBJ1-5; a possible D gene is TRBD1 (5 bases). CDR3 length: 15 amino acids. Trimming took 6 bases from V and 5 from J, leaving 17 bases between them. Per the germline V gene, CDR1 is MNHNS and CDR2 is SASEGT. CDR3 sequence (DNA): TGTGCCAGCAGCTGGTCAGGGCGGATAGATCAGCCCCAGCATTTT. It codes for CASSWSGRIDQPQHF.